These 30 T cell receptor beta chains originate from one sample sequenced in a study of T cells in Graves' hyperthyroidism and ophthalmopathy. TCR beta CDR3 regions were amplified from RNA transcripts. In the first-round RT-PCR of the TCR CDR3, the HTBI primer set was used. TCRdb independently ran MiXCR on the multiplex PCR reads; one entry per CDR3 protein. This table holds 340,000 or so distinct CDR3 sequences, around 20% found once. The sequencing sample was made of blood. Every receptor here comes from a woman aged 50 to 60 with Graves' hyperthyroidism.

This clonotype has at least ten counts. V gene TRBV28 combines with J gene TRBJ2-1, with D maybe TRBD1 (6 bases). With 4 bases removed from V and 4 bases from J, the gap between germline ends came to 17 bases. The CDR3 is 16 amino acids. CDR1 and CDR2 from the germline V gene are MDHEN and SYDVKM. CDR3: CASSSPGTTGYNEQFF. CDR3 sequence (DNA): TGTGCCAGCAGTTCTCCCGGGACAACCGGGTACAATGAGCAGTTCTTC.

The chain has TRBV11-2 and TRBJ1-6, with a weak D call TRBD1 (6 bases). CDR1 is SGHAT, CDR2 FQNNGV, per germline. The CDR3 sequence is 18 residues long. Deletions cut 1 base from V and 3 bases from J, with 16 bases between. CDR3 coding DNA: TGTGCCAGCAGCTTAGCCTCCGAGGGGGAGCACTATAATTCACCCCTCCACTTT. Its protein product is CASSLASEGEHYNSPLHF.

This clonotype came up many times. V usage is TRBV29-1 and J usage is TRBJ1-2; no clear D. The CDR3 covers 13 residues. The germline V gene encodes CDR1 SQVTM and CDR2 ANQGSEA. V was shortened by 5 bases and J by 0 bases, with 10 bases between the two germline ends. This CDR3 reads CSVSRQTNYGYTF. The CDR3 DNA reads TGCAGCGTTAGTCGGCAAACTAACTATGGCTACACCTTC.

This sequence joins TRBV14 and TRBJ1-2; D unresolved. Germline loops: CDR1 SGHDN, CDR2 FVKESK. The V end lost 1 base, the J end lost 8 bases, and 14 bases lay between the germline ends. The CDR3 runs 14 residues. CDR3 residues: CASSQVLSPLGYTF. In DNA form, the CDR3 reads TGTGCCAGCAGCCAAGTTCTTTCCCCCCTGGGCTACACCTTC. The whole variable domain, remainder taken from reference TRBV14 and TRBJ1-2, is EAGVTQFPSHSVIEKGQTVTLRCDPISGHDNLYWYRRVMGKEIKFLLHFVKESKQDESGMPNNRFLAERTGGTYSTLKVQPAELEDSGVYFCASSQVLSPLGYTFGSGTRLTVV.

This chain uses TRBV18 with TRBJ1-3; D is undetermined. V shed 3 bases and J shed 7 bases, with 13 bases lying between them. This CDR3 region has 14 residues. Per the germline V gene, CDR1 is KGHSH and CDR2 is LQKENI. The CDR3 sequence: CASSPSQDLNTIYF. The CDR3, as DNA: TGTGCCAGCTCACCCTCGCAGGATTTGAACACCATATATTTT.

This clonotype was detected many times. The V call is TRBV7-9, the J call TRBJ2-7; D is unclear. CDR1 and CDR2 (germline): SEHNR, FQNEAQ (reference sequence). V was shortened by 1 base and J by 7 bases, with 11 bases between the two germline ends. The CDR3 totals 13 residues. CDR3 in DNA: TGTGCCAGCAGCTTAGGGCACCCTAGAGAGCAGTACTTC. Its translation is CASSLGHPREQYF.

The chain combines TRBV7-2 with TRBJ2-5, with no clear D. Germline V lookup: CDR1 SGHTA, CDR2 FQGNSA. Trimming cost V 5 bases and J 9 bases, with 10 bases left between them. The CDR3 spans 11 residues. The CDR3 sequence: CASSTSWAQYF. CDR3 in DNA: TGTGCCAGCAGCACATCTTGGGCCCAGTACTTC. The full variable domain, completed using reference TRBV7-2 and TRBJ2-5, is GAGVSQSPSNKVTEKGKDVELRCDPISGHTALYWYRQSLGQGLEFLIYFQGNSAPDKSGLPSDRFSAERTGGSVSTLTIQRTQQEDSAVYLCASSTSWAQYFGPGTRLLVL.

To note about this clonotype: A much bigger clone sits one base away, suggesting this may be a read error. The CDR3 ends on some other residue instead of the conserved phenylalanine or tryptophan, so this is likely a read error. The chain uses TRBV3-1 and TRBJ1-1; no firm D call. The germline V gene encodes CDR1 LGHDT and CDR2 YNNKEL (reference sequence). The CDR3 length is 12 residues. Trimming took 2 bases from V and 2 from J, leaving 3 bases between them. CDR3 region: CASSQSNTEAFS. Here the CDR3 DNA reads TGTGCCAGCAGCCAATCAAACACTGAAGCTTTCTCT.

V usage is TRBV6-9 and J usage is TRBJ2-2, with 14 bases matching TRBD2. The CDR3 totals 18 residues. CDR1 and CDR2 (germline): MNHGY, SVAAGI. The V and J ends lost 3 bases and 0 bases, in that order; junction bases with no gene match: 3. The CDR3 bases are TGTGCCAGCAGTTACTTGACTAGCGGGGGGGCGAACACCGGGGAGCTGTTTTTT. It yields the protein CASSYLTSGGANTGELFF.

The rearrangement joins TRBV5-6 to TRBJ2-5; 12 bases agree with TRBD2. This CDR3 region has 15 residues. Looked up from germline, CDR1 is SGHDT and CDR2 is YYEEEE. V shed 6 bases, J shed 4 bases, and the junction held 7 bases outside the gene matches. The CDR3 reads CASTRPGLAGETQYF. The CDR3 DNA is TGTGCCAGCACCCGACCGGGACTAGCGGGAGAGACCCAGTACTTC.

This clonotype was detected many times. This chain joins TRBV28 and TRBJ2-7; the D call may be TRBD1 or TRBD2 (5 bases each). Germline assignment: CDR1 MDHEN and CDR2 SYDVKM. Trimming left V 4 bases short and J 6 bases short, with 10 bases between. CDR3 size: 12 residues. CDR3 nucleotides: TGTGCCAGCAGTTCGGGACCCGCCGAGCAGTACTTC. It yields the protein CASSSGPAEQYF.

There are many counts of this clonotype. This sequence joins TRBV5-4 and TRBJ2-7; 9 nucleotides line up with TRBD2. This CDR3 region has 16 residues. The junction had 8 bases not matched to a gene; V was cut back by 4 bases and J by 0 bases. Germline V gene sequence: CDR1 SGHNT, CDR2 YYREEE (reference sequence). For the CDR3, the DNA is TGTGCCAGCAGCCCTGGACTAGCGTCGAGCTCCTACGAGCAGTACTTC. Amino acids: CASSPGLASSSYEQYF. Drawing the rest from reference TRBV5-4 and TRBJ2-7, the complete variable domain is ETGVTQSPTHLIKTRGQQVTLRCSSQSGHNTVSWYQQALGQGPQFIFQYYREEENGRGNFPPRFSGLQFPNYSSELNVNALELDDSALYLCASSPGLASSSYEQYFGPGTRLTVT.

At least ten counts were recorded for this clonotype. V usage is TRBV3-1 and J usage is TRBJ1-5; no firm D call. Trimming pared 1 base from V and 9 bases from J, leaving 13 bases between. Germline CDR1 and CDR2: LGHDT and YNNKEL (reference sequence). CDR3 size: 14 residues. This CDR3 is CASSQGAGYRPQHF. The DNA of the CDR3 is TGTGCCAGCAGCCAAGGGGCAGGTTATCGGCCCCAGCATTTT.

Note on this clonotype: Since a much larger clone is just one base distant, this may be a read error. CDR3 protein: CASSLAHGITCEQYF. DNA for the CDR3: TGTGCCAGCAGTTTAGCCCACGGGATCACCTGCGAGCAGTACTTC. The V call is TRBV12-3 or TRBV12-4, the J call TRBJ2-7; the D gene is possibly TRBD2 (5 bases). With 0 bases removed from V and 6 bases from J, the gap between germline ends came to 15 bases. The CDR3 sequence is 15 residues long.

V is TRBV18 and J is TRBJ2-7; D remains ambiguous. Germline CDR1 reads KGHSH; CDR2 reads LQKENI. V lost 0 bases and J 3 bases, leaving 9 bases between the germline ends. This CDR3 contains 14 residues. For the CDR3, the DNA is TGTGCCAGCTCACCACCGAAGGGATTCTACGAGCAGTACTTC. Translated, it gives CASSPPKGFYEQYF.

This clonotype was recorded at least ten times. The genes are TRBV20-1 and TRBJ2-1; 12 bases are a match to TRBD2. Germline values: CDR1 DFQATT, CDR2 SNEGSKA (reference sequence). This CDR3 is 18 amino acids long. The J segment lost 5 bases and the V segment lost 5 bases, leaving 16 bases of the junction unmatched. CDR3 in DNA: TGCAGTGCTCTCGGACTAGCGGGATTCCAAAATTATCACAATGAGCAGTTCTTC. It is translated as CSALGLAGFQNYHNEQFF.

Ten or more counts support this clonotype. The CDR3 here is CSARVRSGLSYEQYF. CDR3 DNA: TGCAGTGCTAGAGTAAGGAGCGGTCTCTCCTACGAGCAGTACTTC. V is TRBV20-1 and J is TRBJ2-7; D might be TRBD2 (5 bases). This CDR3 has 15 residues. The V gene's germline CDR1 is DFQATT and CDR2 SNEGSKA (reference sequence). Trimming shortened V by 1 base and J by 0 bases, and 13 bases separated the two germline ends.

The CDR3 protein is CAIGGLAANTGELFF. The CDR3 nucleotides read TGTGCCATCGGGGGACTAGCGGCAAACACCGGGGAGCTGTTTTTT. The chain couples TRBV10-3 to TRBJ2-2, with 11 nucleotides matching TRBD2. The CDR3 length is 15 residues. V lost 8 bases and J lost 2; bases outside the gene matches: 4. Germline loops: CDR1 ENHRY, CDR2 SYGVKD.

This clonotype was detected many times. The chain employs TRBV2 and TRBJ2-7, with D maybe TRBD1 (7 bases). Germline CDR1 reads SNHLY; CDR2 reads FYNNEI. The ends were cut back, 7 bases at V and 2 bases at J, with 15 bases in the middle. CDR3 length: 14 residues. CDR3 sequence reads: CASTPQGGAYEQYF. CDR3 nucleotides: TGTGCCAGCACCCCCCAGGGGGGAGCCTACGAGCAGTACTTC.

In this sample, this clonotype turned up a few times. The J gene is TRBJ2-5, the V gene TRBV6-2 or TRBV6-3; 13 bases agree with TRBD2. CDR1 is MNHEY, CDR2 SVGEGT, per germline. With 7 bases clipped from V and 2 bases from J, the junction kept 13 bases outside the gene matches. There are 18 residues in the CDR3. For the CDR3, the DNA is TGTGCCAGCACCCACCGGGGACTAGCGGGGATGGGGCAAGAGACCCAGTACTTC. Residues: CASTHRGLAGMGQETQYF.

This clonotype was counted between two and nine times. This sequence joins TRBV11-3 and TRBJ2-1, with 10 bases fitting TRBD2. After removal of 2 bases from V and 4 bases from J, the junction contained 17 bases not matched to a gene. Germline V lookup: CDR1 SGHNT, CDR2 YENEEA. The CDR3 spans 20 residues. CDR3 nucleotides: TGTGCCAGCAGCTTAAGGCCGGGGTCCACCGGGACTAGCGTATACAATGAGCAGTTCTTC. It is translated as CASSLRPGSTGTSVYNEQFF.

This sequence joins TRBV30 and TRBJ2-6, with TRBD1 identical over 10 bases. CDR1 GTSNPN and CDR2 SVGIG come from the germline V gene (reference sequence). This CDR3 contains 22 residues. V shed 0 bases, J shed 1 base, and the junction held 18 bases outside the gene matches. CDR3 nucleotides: TGTGCCTGGAGTGTGCCTAGGGCCCGGATAGGGGACAGGGGATCTGGGGCCAACGTCCTGACTTTC. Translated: CAWSVPRARIGDRGSGANVLTF.

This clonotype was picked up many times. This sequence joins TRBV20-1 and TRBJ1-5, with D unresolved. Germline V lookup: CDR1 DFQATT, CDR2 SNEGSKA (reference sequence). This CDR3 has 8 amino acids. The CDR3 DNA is TGCAGGGCGGGGCCCCAGCATTTT. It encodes CRAGPQHF.

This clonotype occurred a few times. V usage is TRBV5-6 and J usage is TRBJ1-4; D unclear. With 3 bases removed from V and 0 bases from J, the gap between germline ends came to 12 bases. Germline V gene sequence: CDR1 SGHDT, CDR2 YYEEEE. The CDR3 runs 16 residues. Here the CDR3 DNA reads TGTGCCAGCAGCTCCTCCTTGGGCGCAACTAATGAAAAACTGTTTTTT. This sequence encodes CASSSSLGATNEKLFF.

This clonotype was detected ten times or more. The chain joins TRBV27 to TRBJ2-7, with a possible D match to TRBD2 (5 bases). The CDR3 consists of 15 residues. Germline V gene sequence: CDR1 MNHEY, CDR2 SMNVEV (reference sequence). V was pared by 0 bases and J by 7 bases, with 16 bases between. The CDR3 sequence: CASSLSTGSTGEQYF. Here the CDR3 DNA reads TGTGCCAGCAGTTTATCCACGGGGAGTACGGGGGAGCAGTACTTC.

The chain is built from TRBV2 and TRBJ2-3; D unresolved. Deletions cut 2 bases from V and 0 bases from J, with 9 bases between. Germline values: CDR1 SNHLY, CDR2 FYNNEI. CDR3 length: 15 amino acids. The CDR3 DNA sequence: TGTGCCAGCAGTGAACTCCAATATAGCACAGATACGCAGTATTTT. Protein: CASSELQYSTDTQYF. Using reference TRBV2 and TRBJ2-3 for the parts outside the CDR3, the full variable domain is EPEVTQTPSHQVTQMGQEVILRCVPISNHLYFYWYRQILGQKVEFLVSFYNNEISEKSEIFDDQFSVERPDGSNFTLKIRSTKLEDSAMYFCASSELQYSTDTQYFGPGTRLTVL.

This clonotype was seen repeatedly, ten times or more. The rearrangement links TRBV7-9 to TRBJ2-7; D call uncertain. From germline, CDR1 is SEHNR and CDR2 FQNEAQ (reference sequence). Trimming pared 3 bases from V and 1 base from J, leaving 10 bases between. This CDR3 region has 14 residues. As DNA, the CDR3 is TGTGCCAGCAGCTTTGGAGCCGTTTCCTACGAGCAGTACTTC. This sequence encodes CASSFGAVSYEQYF.

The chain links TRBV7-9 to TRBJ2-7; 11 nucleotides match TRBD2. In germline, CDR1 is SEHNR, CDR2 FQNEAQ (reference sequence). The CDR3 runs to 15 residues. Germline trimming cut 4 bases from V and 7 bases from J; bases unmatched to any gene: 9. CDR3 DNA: TGTGCCAGCAGCTGGCTAGCGGGAGGACTCGAGGAGCAGTACTTC. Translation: CASSWLAGGLEEQYF.

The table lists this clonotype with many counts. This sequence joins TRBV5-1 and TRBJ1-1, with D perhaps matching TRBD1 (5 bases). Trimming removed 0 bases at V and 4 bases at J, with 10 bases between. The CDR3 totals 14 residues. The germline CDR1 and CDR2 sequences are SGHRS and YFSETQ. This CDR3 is CASSLGQPPTEAFF. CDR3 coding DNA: TGCGCCAGCAGCTTGGGACAGCCCCCCACTGAAGCTTTCTTT.

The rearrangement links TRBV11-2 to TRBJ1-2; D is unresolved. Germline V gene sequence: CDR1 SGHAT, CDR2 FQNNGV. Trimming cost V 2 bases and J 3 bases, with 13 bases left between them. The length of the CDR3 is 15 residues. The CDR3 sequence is CASSLLSRSYYGYTF. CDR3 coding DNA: TGTGCCAGCAGCTTACTTTCCAGGAGCTACTATGGCTACACCTTC.